This T cell receptor beta chain stems from a study of regulatory T cells in long-lasting Graves disease. Study-level points and caveats: Newly diagnosed disease favored TRBV20-1 and TRBJ2-1 over persistent disease.

The table lists this clonotype with a few counts. The antigen remains undetermined. Investigators prepared the TCR beta libraries by applying iRepertoire HTBI primers and Arm-PCR of CDR3 regions. TCRdb reprocessed the multiplex PCR reads via MiXCR and lists one record per CDR3 protein. The sample yields hundreds of thousands of distinct CDR3 sequences, 16% seen once. The CDR3 is made up of 19 amino acids. J lost 2 bases, V lost 2 bases, and 13 bases had no gene match. Germline V lookup: CDR1 MNHEY, CDR2 SVGEGT. As for time point: newly diagnosed GD, antithyroid drugs for less than 3 months. From RNA extracted from PBMCs, the TCR library was made. This same sample was also part of a study on T cells in Graves' hyperthyroidism and ophthalmopathy. In that study: HTBI primers were the set used in a first-round RT-PCR of the TCR CDR3.

The specimen comprised peripheral blood mononuclear cells (PBMCs), sampled at new diagnosis, from a patient treated with antithyroid drugs. The TCR originated in a middle-aged man with Graves disease. V gene TRBV6-2 or TRBV6-3 combines with J gene TRBJ1-5; 9 positions match TRBD1. The CDR3 reads CASSYNLDRGGLGNQPQHF. The CDR3 DNA reads TGTGCCAGCAGTTACAACCTGGACAGGGGAGGTTTGGGCAATCAGCCCCAGCATTTT.